Below are 7 T cell receptor beta chains sequenced from a single sample in a study of blood T cell repertoires in COVID-19. The repertoire was sequenced with immunoSEQ multiplex PCR; TCRdb's copy has only in-frame clones and lacks some. Of under 150,000 clones listed, 76% are singletons. The source material was peripheral blood. The receptors here all came from an elderly woman with active or convalescent COVID-19.

This rearrangement joins TRBV7-8 to TRBJ2-7; 8 nucleotides align to TRBD1. Losses at the gene ends were 5 bases for V and 9 bases for J; bases not matched to a gene: 15. The CDR3 runs 15 residues. Germline V gene data show CDR1 as SGHVS and CDR2 as FQNEAQ. DNA for the CDR3: TGTGCCAGCAGCCTCCCAGGGCAGGGGGCGCGGGGGCAGTACTTC. It specifies CASSLPGQGARGQYF.

The gene calls are TRBV6-5 and TRBJ1-2; 8 nucleotides match TRBD1. With 6 bases clipped from V and 7 bases from J, the junction kept 10 bases outside the gene matches. This CDR3 is built from 14 residues. CDR1 and CDR2 from the germline V gene are MNHEY and SVGAGI. CDR3 DNA sequence: TGTGCCAGCAGGGGCGGACAGGGTCAGGGTGGCTACACCTTC. Its translation is CASRGGQGQGGYTF.

The V gene is TRBV5-5, the J gene TRBJ1-2; tentatively, D is TRBD1 (5 bases). The CDR3 has 14 amino acids. Trimming removed 2 bases from V and 8 bases from J, with 16 bases in between. Germline-derived CDR1 and CDR2 are SGHKS and YYEKEE (reference sequence). The CDR3 sequence is CASSFFGSGRGYTF. Written as DNA, the CDR3 is TGTGCCAGCAGCTTTTTCGGGTCAGGGCGCGGCTACACCTTC.

The genes are TRBV4-3 and TRBJ1-2, with D possibly being TRBD1 (5 bases). CDR1 is LGHNA and CDR2 is YSLEER in the germline V gene. This CDR3 spans 15 amino acids. V was clipped by 0 bases and J by 4 bases, with 12 bases between them. Here the CDR3 reads CASSQDNRQSYGYTF. DNA of the CDR3: TGCGCCAGCAGCCAAGATAATCGACAGAGCTATGGCTACACCTTC.

This rearrangement joins TRBV14 to TRBJ1-1; 8 bases line up with TRBD1. Trimming cost V 0 bases and J 11 bases; bases outside gene matches: 5. Germline CDR1 and CDR2: SGHDN and FVKESK. The CDR3 consists of 13 residues. CDR3 sequence (DNA): TGTGCCAGCAGCCAAGAGGCAGGGGGCATGGCTTTCTTT. This codes for CASSQEAGGMAFF.

This clone has a count of ten or more. This chain connects TRBV28 to TRBJ1-5; TRBD1 matches at 7 bases. The junction had 12 bases not matched to a gene; V was cut back by 5 bases and J by 5 bases. The CDR3 covers 16 residues. Germline CDR1 reads MDHEN; CDR2 reads SYDVKM. CDR3 DNA: TGTGCCAGCAGTCCGGGAGACAGGGCAGGTTATCAGCCCCAGCATTTT. Protein sequence: CASSPGDRAGYQPQHF. Full variable domain (remainder filled in from reference TRBV28 and TRBJ1-5): DVKVTQSSRYLVKRTGEKVFLECVQDMDHENMFWYRQDPGLGLRLIYFSYDVKMKEKGDIPEGYSVSREKKERFSLILESASTNQTSMYLCASSPGDRAGYQPQHFGDGTRLSIL.

This chain connects TRBV21-1 to TRBJ1-5; TRBD1 is the table's D call and was not checked against the DNA. TRBV21-1 is a recognized pseudogene. The CDR3 contains 17 residues. The CDR3 is CASSKDRDTHSNQPQHF. In DNA, the CDR3 is TGTGCCAGCAGCAAGGACAGGGACACTCATAGCAATCAGCCCCAGCATTTT.